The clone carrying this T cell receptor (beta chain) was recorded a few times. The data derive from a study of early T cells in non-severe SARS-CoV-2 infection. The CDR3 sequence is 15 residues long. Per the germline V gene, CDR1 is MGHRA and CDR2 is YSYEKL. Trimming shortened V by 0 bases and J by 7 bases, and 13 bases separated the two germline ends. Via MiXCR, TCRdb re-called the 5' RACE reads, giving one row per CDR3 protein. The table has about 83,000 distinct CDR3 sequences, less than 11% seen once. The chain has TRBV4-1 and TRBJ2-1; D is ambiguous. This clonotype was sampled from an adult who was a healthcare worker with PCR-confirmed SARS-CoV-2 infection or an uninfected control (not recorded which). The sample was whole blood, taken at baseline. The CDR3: CASSQDGSYGNEQFF. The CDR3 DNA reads TGCGCCAGCAGCCAAGACGGCTCATATGGGAATGAGCAGTTCTTC.